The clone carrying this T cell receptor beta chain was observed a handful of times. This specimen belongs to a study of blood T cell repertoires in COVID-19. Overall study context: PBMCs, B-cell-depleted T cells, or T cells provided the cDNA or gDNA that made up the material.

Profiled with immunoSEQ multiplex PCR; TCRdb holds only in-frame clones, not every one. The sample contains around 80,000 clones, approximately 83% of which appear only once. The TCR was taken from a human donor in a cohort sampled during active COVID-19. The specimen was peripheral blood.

CDR3 DNA: TGTGCCAGCAGTCAGGGGGCAGGGACCTTCTATGGCTACACCTTC. It yields the protein CASSQGAGTFYGYTF. This chain joins TRBV6-6 and TRBJ1-2, with TRBD1 matching 8 bases. Looked up from germline, CDR1 is MNHNY and CDR2 is SVGAGI (reference sequence). This CDR3 has 15 amino acids. Germline trimming cut 5 bases from V and 4 bases from J; bases unmatched to any gene: 9.